This TCR beta chain is from a study of cytomegalovirus exposure and HLA in healthy donors. The PCR contained 60 Vbeta and 13 Jbeta primers. Only in-frame clones appear in the TCRdb table, and some are missing; sequencing was by immunoSEQ multiplex PCR. This sample carries more than 150,000 clones, around 72% of them seen once, and the ten largest clones take about 2.9%. Germline V lookup: CDR1 LNHDA, CDR2 SQIVND (reference sequence). With 7 bases clipped from V and 4 bases from J, the junction kept 6 bases outside the gene matches. The CDR3 has 14 amino acids. This clone appeared a few times. This sequence was found in a woman between 50 and 59 years old in good health and CMV-seropositive. This chain joins TRBV19 and TRBJ2-3, with TRBD1 matching 9 bases. The sequencing input was PBMCs. Here the CDR3 DNA reads TGTGCCAGTACCGGGACAGGGAGGCCAGATACGCAGTATTTT. Translated, it gives CASTGTGRPDTQYF.